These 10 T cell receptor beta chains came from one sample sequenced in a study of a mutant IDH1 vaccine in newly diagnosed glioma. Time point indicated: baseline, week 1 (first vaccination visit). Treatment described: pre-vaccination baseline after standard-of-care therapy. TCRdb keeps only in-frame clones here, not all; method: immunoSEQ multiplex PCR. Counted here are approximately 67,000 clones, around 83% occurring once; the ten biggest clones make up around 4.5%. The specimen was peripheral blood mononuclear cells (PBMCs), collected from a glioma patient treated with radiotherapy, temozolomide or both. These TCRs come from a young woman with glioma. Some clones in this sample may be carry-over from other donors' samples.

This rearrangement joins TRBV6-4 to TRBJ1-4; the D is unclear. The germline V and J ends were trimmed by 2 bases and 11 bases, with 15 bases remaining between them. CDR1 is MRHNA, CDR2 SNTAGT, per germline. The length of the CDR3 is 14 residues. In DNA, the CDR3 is TGTGCCAGCAGTGACGAGGCCGGGCTAGGGAAACTGTTTTTT. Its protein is CASSDEAGLGKLFF.

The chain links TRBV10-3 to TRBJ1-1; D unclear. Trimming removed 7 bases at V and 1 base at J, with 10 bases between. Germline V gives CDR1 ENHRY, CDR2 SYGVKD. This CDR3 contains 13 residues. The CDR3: CAIKGQQNTEAFF. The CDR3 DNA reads TGTGCCATCAAGGGTCAGCAGAACACTGAAGCTTTCTTT.

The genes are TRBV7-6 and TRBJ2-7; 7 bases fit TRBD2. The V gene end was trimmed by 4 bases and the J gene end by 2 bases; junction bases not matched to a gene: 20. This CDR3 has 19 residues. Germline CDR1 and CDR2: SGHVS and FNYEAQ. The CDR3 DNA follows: TGTGCCAGCAGCTCCCAACGGACTAGTCCTACGGGTTCGACCTACGAGCAGTACTTC. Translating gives CASSSQRTSPTGSTYEQYF.

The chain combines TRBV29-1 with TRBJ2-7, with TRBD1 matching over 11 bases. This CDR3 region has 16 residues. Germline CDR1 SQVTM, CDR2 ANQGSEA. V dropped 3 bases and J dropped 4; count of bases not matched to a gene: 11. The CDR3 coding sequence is TGCAGCGTTGAGCATTGGACAGGGGGCAAGGTATACGAGCAGTACTTC. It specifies CSVEHWTGGKVYEQYF.

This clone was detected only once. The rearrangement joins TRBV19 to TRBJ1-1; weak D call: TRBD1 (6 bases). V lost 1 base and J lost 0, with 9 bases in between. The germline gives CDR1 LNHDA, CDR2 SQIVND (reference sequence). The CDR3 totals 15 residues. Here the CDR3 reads CASSIGGGMNTEAFF. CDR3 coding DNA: TGTGCCAGTAGTATAGGCGGGGGCATGAACACTGAAGCTTTCTTT.

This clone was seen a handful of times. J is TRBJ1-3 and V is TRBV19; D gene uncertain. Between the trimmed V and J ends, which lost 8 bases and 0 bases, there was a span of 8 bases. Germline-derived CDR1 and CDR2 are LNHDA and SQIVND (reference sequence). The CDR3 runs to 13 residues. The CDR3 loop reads CASASNSGNTIYF. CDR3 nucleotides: TGTGCCAGTGCCAGTAACTCTGGAAACACCATATATTTT.

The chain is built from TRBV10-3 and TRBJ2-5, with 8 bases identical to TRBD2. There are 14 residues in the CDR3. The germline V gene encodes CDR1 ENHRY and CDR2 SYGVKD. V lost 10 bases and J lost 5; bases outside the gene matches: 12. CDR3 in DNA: TGTGCCACCGCAAGCGGGGGAGTTGTGGAGACCCAGTACTTC. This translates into CATASGGVVETQYF.

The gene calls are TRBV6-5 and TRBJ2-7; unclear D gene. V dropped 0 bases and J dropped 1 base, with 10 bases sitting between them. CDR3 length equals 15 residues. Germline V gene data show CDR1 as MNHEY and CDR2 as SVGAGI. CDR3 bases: TGTGCCAGCAGTTACTCGAACGGGCAGTCCTACGAGCAGTACTTC. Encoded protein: CASSYSNGQSYEQYF.

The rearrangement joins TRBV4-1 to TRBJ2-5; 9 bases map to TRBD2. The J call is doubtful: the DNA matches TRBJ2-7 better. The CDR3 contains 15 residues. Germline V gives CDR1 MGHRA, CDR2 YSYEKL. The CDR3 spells CASSQLAGVHYEQYF. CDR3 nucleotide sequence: TGCGCCAGCAGCCAATTAGCGGGAGTCCACTACGAGCAGTACTTC.

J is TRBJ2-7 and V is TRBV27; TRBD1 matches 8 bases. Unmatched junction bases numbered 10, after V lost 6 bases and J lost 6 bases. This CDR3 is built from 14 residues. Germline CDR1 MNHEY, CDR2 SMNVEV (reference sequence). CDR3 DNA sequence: TGTGCCAGCAGCCCGGGACAGGTTTTGTCCGAGCAGTACTTC. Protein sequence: CASSPGQVLSEQYF.